This T cell receptor beta chain was profiled in a study of CD8 T cells in Susac syndrome. Study background: Among the Susac syndrome patients who underwent sequencing, about 6 had clinically active disease, while about 8 of them were in remission. Patients with Susac syndrome were, at the time of blood collection, therapy-naive, maintained on corticosteroids, or maintained on intravenous immunoglobulin alone.

The RNA input was roughly 0.45 to 1 ug, and it was reverse transcribed with random hexamers. The immunoSEQ assay covered 54 Vbeta and 13 Jbeta segments for CDR3. MiXCR was run by TCRdb on the immunoSEQ multiplex PCR reads, yielding one entry per CDR3 protein. The sample holds 110,000 to 150,000 distinct CDR3 sequences, approximately 94% seen once. Germline V gives CDR1 LNHNV, CDR2 YYDKDF (reference sequence). There are 14 residues in the CDR3. Trimming cost V 0 bases and J 10 bases, with 13 bases left between them. The study, taken as a whole, reports: Within Susac syndrome CD4+ T cell repertoires, clonal expansion was not evident.

About this clonotype itself: Its specificity is not known.

Specimen: CD4+ T cells from PBMCs. The TCR originated in a human donor with Susac syndrome. This rearrangement joins TRBV15 to TRBJ2-1; D remains ambiguous. The CDR3, as DNA: TGTGCCACCAGCAGAGAAAAGGTGGTGGGCGAGCAGTTCTTC. It is translated as CATSREKVVGEQFF.